This TCR beta chain appears in the sequencing data of a study of neurological immune-mediated disorders. Many counts were recorded for this clonotype. What it binds is not known. Each CDR3 protein gets one entry after TCRdb re-called the 5' RACE reads with MiXCR. Of tens of thousands of distinct CDR3 sequences in the sample, approximately 4.1% are singletons; the top ten hold 2.5% to 3.5%. Study-wide findings and caveats: None of the CDR3 amino acid sequences found in expanded clones was shared across subjects. This suggests that the TCR-beta repertoires were private in all groups.

Deletions cut 1 base from V and 1 base from J, with 9 bases between. The germline V gene encodes CDR1 SGHRS and CDR2 YFSETQ. The CDR3 length is 14 residues. What was sequenced was PBMCs. This rearrangement joins TRBV5-1 to TRBJ2-7; either TRBD1 or TRBD2 may fit D (5 bases each). The source of this sequence is a man aged 50 to 59 with multiple sclerosis. The CDR3 region has the DNA TGCGCCAGCAGCTTGTTGGGGGATTCCTACGAGCAGTACTTC. This sequence encodes CASSLLGDSYEQYF.